The present TCR beta chain was sequenced within a study of blood T cells in healthy people across ages. A second about 7 to 11 cycle PCR used barcoded and J-beta primers. TCRdb processed the 5' RACE reads anew with MiXCR; each CDR3 protein has one entry. Counted here are roughly 1.5 million distinct CDR3 sequences, 40% to 45% occurring once; the ten biggest clones make up under 5%. V gave up 6 bases and J gave up 9 bases, with 14 bases separating them. Germline V gene lookup returns CDR1 SQVTM and CDR2 ANQGSEA. The CDR3 has 11 amino acids. This rearrangement joins TRBV29-1 to TRBJ2-5; D unresolved. The sample was blood. The sequence was collected from a woman between 18 and 29 years old in good health. The CDR3 loop is CSVQDLGAQYF. The CDR3 DNA follows: TGCAGCGTCCAGGATCTTGGGGCCCAGTACTTC.